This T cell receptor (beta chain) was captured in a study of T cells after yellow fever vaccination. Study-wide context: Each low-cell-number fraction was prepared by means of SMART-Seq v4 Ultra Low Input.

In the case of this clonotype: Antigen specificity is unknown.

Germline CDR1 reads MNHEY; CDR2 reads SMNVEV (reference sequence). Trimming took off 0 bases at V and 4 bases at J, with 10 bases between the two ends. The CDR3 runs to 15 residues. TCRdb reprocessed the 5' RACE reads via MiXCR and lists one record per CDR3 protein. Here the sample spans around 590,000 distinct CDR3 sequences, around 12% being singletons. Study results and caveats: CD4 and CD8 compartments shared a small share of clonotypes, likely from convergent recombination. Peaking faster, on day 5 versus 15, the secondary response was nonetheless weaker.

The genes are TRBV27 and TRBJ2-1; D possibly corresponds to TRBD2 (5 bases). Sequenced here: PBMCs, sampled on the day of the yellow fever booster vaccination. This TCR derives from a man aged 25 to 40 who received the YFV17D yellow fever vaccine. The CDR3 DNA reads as TGTGCCAGCAGTTTATCCCGGGAAGGGTACAATGAGCAGTTCTTC. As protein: CASSLSREGYNEQFF.